This passage covers 16 T cell receptor beta chains from one sample sequenced in a study of T cell repertoires in cytomegalovirus infection. TCRdb reprocessed the reads via MiXCR and lists one record per CDR3 protein. Among about 700,000 distinct CDR3 sequences listed, about 30% were seen once. These receptors' targets are unknown. The material sequenced was cultured PBMCs, taken from culture after CMV antigen stimulation. The receptor source for this set is a human donor in good health (CMV status not recorded). Some clones in this sample may be carry-over from other donors' samples.

This clonotype was counted ten times or more. The CDR3 loop is CASSYREGDYGYTF. The CDR3 DNA is TGTGCCAGCAGTTACAGGGAGGGCGACTATGGCTACACCTTC. The chain is built from TRBV7-2 and TRBJ1-2, with a tentative D call TRBD1 (6 bases). V lost 6 bases to trimming and J lost 3 bases, with 14 bases between them. Germline assignment: CDR1 SGHTA and CDR2 FQGNSA. The CDR3 has 14 residues.

This clonotype was detected only a few times. This rearrangement joins TRBV28 to TRBJ2-1; D may be TRBD1 (6 bases). V was shortened by 6 bases and J by 0 bases, with 18 bases between the two germline ends. This CDR3 has 17 residues. CDR1 is MDHEN and CDR2 is SYDVKM in the germline V gene. The CDR3 DNA reads TGTGCCAGCAGACCCGGGACACCTCGAAGCTCCTACAATGAGCAGTTCTTC. Translation gives CASRPGTPRSSYNEQFF.

This clonotype was seen many times. The rearrangement links TRBV7-2 to TRBJ1-5; 8 bases align to TRBD1. With 5 bases clipped from V and 6 bases from J, the junction kept 6 bases outside the gene matches. This CDR3 has 14 amino acids. CDR1 and CDR2 from the germline V gene are SGHTA and FQGNSA. The CDR3 DNA follows: TGTGCCAGCAGCCGGACAGGGAAAGGTCAGCCCCAGCATTTT. Protein: CASSRTGKGQPQHF.

This chain links TRBV19 with TRBJ1-5; no firm D call. The CDR3 covers 11 residues. Germline CDR1 LNHDA, CDR2 SQIVND (reference sequence). The V end was cut by 7 bases, the J end by 11 bases, with 12 bases between. Written as DNA, the CDR3 is TGTGCCAGTAACATCACTCGGGCCCAGCATTTT. This encodes CASNITRAQHF. Drawing the rest from reference TRBV19 and TRBJ1-5, the complete variable domain is DGGITQSPKYLFRKEGQNVTLSCEQNLNHDAMYWYRQDPGQGLRLIYYSQIVNDFQKGDIAEGYSVSREKKESFPLTVTSAQKNPTAFYLCASNITRAQHFGDGTRLSIL.

This clonotype was detected a few times. The V and J genes are TRBV5-4 and TRBJ2-1; 7 bases map to TRBD2. This CDR3 contains 16 residues. The V gene end was trimmed by 4 bases and the J gene end by 5 bases; junction bases not matched to a gene: 12. From germline, CDR1 is SGHNT and CDR2 YYREEE (reference sequence). The CDR3 protein is CASSRPKGGSDNEQFF. CDR3 nucleotides: TGTGCCAGCAGCCGTCCCAAGGGCGGGAGTGACAATGAGCAGTTCTTC.

This clonotype has a handful of counts. The chain has TRBV7-2 and TRBJ2-5; 11 bases align to TRBD2. The CDR3 contains 18 residues. Germline V gives CDR1 SGHTA, CDR2 FQGNSA. Germline trimming cut 1 base from V and 4 bases from J; bases unmatched to any gene: 11. The CDR3 here is CASSLGLAGGGGGETQYF. The CDR3 nucleotides read TGTGCCAGCAGCTTAGGGCTAGCGGGAGGAGGGGGGGGAGAGACCCAGTACTTC.

This clonotype was recorded a few times. The J gene is TRBJ2-3, the V gene TRBV12-3 or TRBV12-4, with TRBD1 identical over 11 bases. V lost 4 bases and J lost 5; bases outside the gene matches: 5. There are 15 residues in the CDR3. CDR3 coding DNA: TGTGCCAGCAGTTCGGACAGGGGGCAGGGAGATACGCAGTATTTT. The encoded protein is CASSSDRGQGDTQYF.

Concerning this clonotype itself: The conserved phenylalanine or tryptophan normally closing the CDR3 is absent here, so this likely arose from a read error. The rearrangement uses TRBV7-4 and TRBJ2-2, with D uncertain. Germline lookup yields CDR1 SGHVT and CDR2 SQSDAQ. The CDR3 has 13 amino acids. Trimming cost V 0 bases and J 5 bases, with 4 bases left between them. The CDR3 sequence is CASSLAGTGELFI. CDR3 DNA sequence: TGTGCCAGCAGCTTAGCGGGAACCGGGGAGCTGTTTATT.

This clonotype occurred a few times. The chain combines TRBV6-2 or TRBV6-3 with TRBJ2-3; tentative D call: TRBD2 (6 bases). With 9 bases removed from V and 2 bases from J, the gap between germline ends came to 12 bases. Germline V gene lookup returns CDR1 MNHEY and CDR2 SVGEGT. This CDR3 comprises 13 residues. The CDR3 loop is CASRLENTDTQYF. In nucleotides, the CDR3 is TGTGCCAGTCGACTAGAGAACACAGATACGCAGTATTTT.

The CDR3 DNA reads TGTGCCAGCTCGCCTACACAGGGGCCCTACGAGCAGTACTTC. Translated, it gives CASSPTQGPYEQYF. The V call is TRBV18, the J call TRBJ2-7, with 7 bases matching TRBD1. Trimming took 6 bases from V and 2 from J; bases not matched to a gene: 7. The CDR3 length is 14 residues. Per the germline V gene, CDR1 is KGHSH and CDR2 is LQKENI.

The gene calls are TRBV7-2 and TRBJ2-3; D is ambiguous. V was shortened by 2 bases and J by 2 bases, with 23 bases between the two germline ends. Germline V gives CDR1 SGHTA, CDR2 FQGNSA. The CDR3 loop spans 19 amino acids. CDR3 DNA: TGTGCCAGCAGCTTAACCGATCCCTCCATTATACGCACCACAGATACGCAGTATTTT. It is translated as CASSLTDPSIIRTTDTQYF.

This clonotype has a count of ten or more. The V gene is TRBV7-8, the J gene TRBJ1-4; TRBD1 aligns across 7 bases. The germline V gene encodes CDR1 SGHVS and CDR2 FQNEAQ. CDR3 length: 17 residues. V shed 2 bases and J 5 bases; nucleotides not matched to a gene: 11. CDR3 sequence reads: CASSLSGGGALNEKLFF. Written as DNA, the CDR3 is TGTGCCAGCAGCTTAAGCGGAGGGGGCGCCTTAAATGAAAAACTGTTTTTT. Combining the CDR3 with reference TRBV7-8 and TRBJ1-4 gives the whole variable domain GAGVSQSPRYKVAKRGQDVALRCDPISGHVSLFWYQQALGQGPEFLTYFQNEAQLDKSGLPSDRFFAERPEGSVSTLKIQRTQQEDSAVYLCASSLSGGGALNEKLFFGSGTQLSVL.

This sequence joins TRBV20-1 and TRBJ2-2, with D perhaps matching TRBD1 or TRBD2 (5 bases each). Trimming removed 0 bases from V and 2 bases from J, with 10 bases in between. The CDR3 totals 15 residues. Germline V gene data show CDR1 as DFQATT and CDR2 as SNEGSKA (reference sequence). The CDR3 DNA sequence: TGCAGTGCTAGAGATTGGGGGATTAACACCGGGGAGCTGTTTTTT. Translating gives CSARDWGINTGELFF.

In this sample, this clonotype turned up a few times. This chain joins TRBV12-3 or TRBV12-4 and TRBJ2-7; D is perhaps TRBD1 (6 bases). V was cut by 6 bases and J by 1 base, with 13 bases left in between. The CDR3 is 14 residues long. CDR3 region: CASRADSPSYEQYF. CDR3 coding DNA: TGTGCCAGCAGGGCGGACAGTCCATCCTACGAGCAGTACTTC.

The rearrangement links TRBV29-1 to TRBJ1-1, with TRBD1 identical over 8 bases. The CDR3 has 15 residues. Germline-derived CDR1 and CDR2 are SQVTM and ANQGSEA. V shed 7 bases, J shed 3 bases, and the junction held 13 bases outside the gene matches. The CDR3 is CSARQGWTGDTEAFF. In DNA, the CDR3 is TGCAGCGCCCGACAGGGGTGGACGGGGGACACTGAAGCTTTCTTT.

This clonotype was recorded at least ten times. The chain combines TRBV6-8 with TRBJ2-2; possibly TRBD1 for D (6 bases). The CDR3 length is 14 residues. Germline V CDR1 and CDR2: MNHGY, SAAAGT. The V gene lost 6 bases and the J gene lost 2 bases, with 10 bases spanning the gap. CDR3 bases: TGTGCCAGCAGGCCGGACAGAAACACCGGGGAGCTGTTTTTT. This gives the protein CASRPDRNTGELFF.